This T cell receptor beta chain was obtained from a study of tissue T cells after allogeneic stem cell transplantation. Germline CDR1 reads SGHTA; CDR2 reads FQGNSA. The CDR3 sequence is 16 residues long. Trimming at V came to 2 bases and at J to 5 bases, leaving 7 bases not matched to a gene. The data were produced by immunoSEQ multiplex PCR, yet TCRdb's version contains in-frame clones alone and is incomplete. The sample lists 42,000 or so clones; about nine tenths were seen once. The V and J genes are TRBV7-2 and TRBJ2-1; 9 bases map to TRBD1. Sequences were derived from blood, sampled before transplantation. This clonotype was sampled from a woman aged 40 to 75 who later had graft-versus-host disease after an allogeneic stem cell transplant. DNA for the CDR3: TGTGCCAGCAGCTTATATGGGACAGGGAATGACAATGAGCAGTTCTTC. Protein: CASSLYGTGNDNEQFF. The full variable domain, rest sourced from reference TRBV7-2 and TRBJ2-1, is GAGVSQSPSNKVTEKGKDVELRCDPISGHTALYWYRQSLGQGLEFLIYFQGNSAPDKSGLPSDRFSAERTGGSVSTLTIQRTQQEDSAVYLCASSLYGTGNDNEQFFGPGTRLTVL.